A selection of T cell receptor beta chains follows, all from one sample in a study of blood T cell repertoires in COVID-19. TCRdb's copy holds only in-frame clones and misses some; the assay was immunoSEQ multiplex PCR. The repertoire holds around 68,000 clones, around 87% seen once, with about 6.6% in the top ten. Sequences were obtained from peripheral blood. Source of these receptors: a man aged 50 to 59 with active COVID-19. CDR3s include the opening cysteine and the closing phenylalanine or tryptophan. Each record gives: CDR3 length, clone size, D gene, V gene, J gene, CDR3 protein, CDR3 DNA. A D gene is named only where the DNA matches it firmly. Some rows mark clone size as missing; the rest say once, few, many or name a class of expanded clone.

len: 16
abundance: NA
d_gene: NA
v_gene: TRBV7-2
j_gene: TRBJ1-5
CDR3aa: CASSSGLSRSNQPQHF
CDR3nt: TGTGCCAGCAGCTCGGGACTAAGTAGGAGCAATCAGCCCCAGCATTTT

len: 16
abundance: NA
d_gene: NA
v_gene: TRBV5-4
j_gene: TRBJ2-2
CDR3aa: CASSLGRRGNTGELFF
CDR3nt: TGTGCCAGCAGCTTGGGGCGGCGGGGGAACACCGGGGAGCTGTTTTTT

len: 15
abundance: NA
d_gene: NA
v_gene: TRBV3-1/TRBV3-2
j_gene: TRBJ2-7
CDR3aa: CASSPLLRQDYEQYF
CDR3nt: TGTGCCAGCAGCCCCCTTCTACGACAGGACTACGAGCAGTACTTC

len: 14
abundance: once
d_gene: NA
v_gene: TRBV28
j_gene: TRBJ1-5
CDR3aa: CASSLRHFNQPQHF
CDR3nt: TGTGCCAGCAGTCTCCGACATTTCAATCAGCCCCAGCATTTT

len: 16
abundance: once
d_gene: TRBD1
v_gene: TRBV28
j_gene: TRBJ1-5
CDR3aa: CASSLLGPGQGKPQHF
CDR3nt: TGTGCCAGCAGTTTATTAGGCCCGGGACAGGGGAAGCCCCAGCATTTT

len: 14
abundance: NA
d_gene: TRBD1
v_gene: TRBV6-5
j_gene: TRBJ1-1
CDR3aa: CASSYRGGNTEAFF
CDR3nt: TGTGCCAGCAGTTACCGAGGGGGCAACACTGAAGCTTTCTTT

len: 14
abundance: NA
d_gene: NA
v_gene: TRBV2
j_gene: TRBJ1-4
CDR3aa: CASTPEPMREKLFF
CDR3nt: TGTGCCAGCACTCCGGAGCCAATGCGGGAAAAACTGTTTTTT

len: 11
abundance: NA
d_gene: NA
v_gene: TRBV7-2
j_gene: TRBJ2-7
CDR3aa: CASSPGYEQYF
CDR3nt: TGTGCCAGCAGCCCAGGGTACGAGCAGTACTTC

len: 17
abundance: NA
d_gene: TRBD1
v_gene: TRBV4-1
j_gene: TRBJ1-5
CDR3aa: CASSQGTGGYSNQPQHF
CDR3nt: TGCGCCAGCAGCCAAGGGACAGGGGGCTATAGCAATCAGCCCCAGCATTTT

len: 15
abundance: NA
d_gene: TRBD1
v_gene: TRBV7-7
j_gene: TRBJ2-7
CDR3aa: CASASGTGSSYEQYF
CDR3nt: TGTGCTAGCGCCTCCGGGACAGGGAGCTCCTACGAGCAGTACTTC

len: 15
abundance: NA
d_gene: TRBD2
v_gene: TRBV4-3
j_gene: TRBJ2-5
CDR3aa: CASSQDEGREETQYF
CDR3nt: TGCGCCAGCAGCCAAGATGAGGGGAGGGAAGAGACCCAGTACTTC

len: 15
abundance: NA
d_gene: TRBD1
v_gene: TRBV24-1
j_gene: TRBJ1-2
CDR3aa: CATSDPEDRAGGYTF
CDR3nt: TGTGCCACCAGTGACCCCGAGGACAGGGCGGGGGGCTACACCTTC

len: 12
abundance: NA
d_gene: TRBD1
v_gene: TRBV27
j_gene: TRBJ2-7
CDR3aa: CASSGTGYEQYF
CDR3nt: TGTGCCAGCAGCGGGACAGGGTACGAGCAGTACTTC

len: 13
abundance: NA
d_gene: NA
v_gene: TRBV2
j_gene: TRBJ1-2
CDR3aa: CASSEVRSGGYTF
CDR3nt: TGTGCCAGCAGTGAGGTTCGAAGCGGAGGCTACACCTTC

len: 16
abundance: NA
d_gene: NA
v_gene: TRBV7-2
j_gene: TRBJ1-2
CDR3aa: CASSLGAGARVYGYTF
CDR3nt: TGTGCCAGCAGCTTAGGGGCTGGGGCAAGGGTCTATGGCTACACCTTC

len: 14
abundance: NA
d_gene: TRBD1
v_gene: TRBV25-1
j_gene: TRBJ2-1
CDR3aa: CASSRIGTVSEQFF
CDR3nt: TGTGCCAGCAGTCGAATAGGGACAGTGAGTGAGCAGTTCTTC

len: 15
abundance: NA
d_gene: NA
v_gene: TRBV11-2
j_gene: TRBJ2-7
CDR3aa: CASSTIIRGPYEQYF
CDR3nt: TGTGCCAGCTCAACGATTATCAGGGGACCCTACGAGCAGTACTTC

len: 14
abundance: NA
d_gene: NA
v_gene: TRBV7-2
j_gene: TRBJ1-4
CDR3aa: CASSLAGNNEKLFF
CDR3nt: TGTGCCAGCAGCTTGGCGGGGAATAATGAAAAACTGTTTTTT

len: 14
abundance: few
d_gene: NA
v_gene: TRBV6-2/TRBV6-3
j_gene: TRBJ2-5
CDR3aa: CASSARLGGETQYF
CDR3nt: TGTGCCAGCAGTGCGCGACTAGGCGGGGAGACCCAGTACTTC

len: 15
abundance: NA
d_gene: NA
v_gene: TRBV6-5
j_gene: TRBJ2-7
CDR3aa: CASSYSYDRYYEQYF
CDR3nt: TGTGCCAGCAGTTACTCGTACGACAGGTACTACGAGCAGTACTTC

len: 15
abundance: NA
d_gene: TRBD1
v_gene: TRBV19
j_gene: TRBJ1-4
CDR3aa: CASIPGQGANEKLFF
CDR3nt: TGTGCCAGTATTCCGGGACAGGGAGCTAATGAAAAACTGTTTTTT

len: 13
abundance: NA
d_gene: NA
v_gene: TRBV3-1/TRBV3-2
j_gene: TRBJ2-5
CDR3aa: CASSLKAGGPQYF
CDR3nt: TGTGCCAGCAGCCTTAAAGCGGGCGGGCCCCAGTACTTC

len: 15
abundance: NA
d_gene: NA
v_gene: TRBV5-1
j_gene: TRBJ1-1
CDR3aa: CASSLPGGDSTEAFF
CDR3nt: TGCGCCAGCAGCTTGCCCGGGGGAGACAGTACTGAAGCTTTCTTT

len: 18
abundance: few
d_gene: TRBD1
v_gene: TRBV5-1
j_gene: TRBJ1-5
CDR3aa: CASSFGPMGDRGNQPQHF
CDR3nt: TGCGCCAGCAGCTTTGGACCCATGGGGGACAGAGGCAATCAGCCCCAGCATTTT

len: 13
abundance: NA
d_gene: NA
v_gene: TRBV5-1
j_gene: TRBJ1-2
CDR3aa: CASSFEGQGGYTF
CDR3nt: TGCGCCAGCAGCTTTGAAGGTCAGGGAGGCTACACCTTC

len: 14
abundance: NA
d_gene: NA
v_gene: TRBV20-1
j_gene: TRBJ1-4
CDR3aa: CSARDQDSREKLFF
CDR3nt: TGCAGTGCTCGTGACCAGGACAGCAGGGAAAAACTGTTTTTT

len: 16
abundance: NA
d_gene: NA
v_gene: TRBV28
j_gene: TRBJ2-7
CDR3aa: CASSSLWTLSSYEQYF
CDR3nt: TGTGCCAGCAGTTCCCTCTGGACTCTAAGCTCCTACGAGCAGTACTTC

len: 17
abundance: NA
d_gene: TRBD1
v_gene: TRBV19
j_gene: TRBJ2-1
CDR3aa: CASSIVTGGDSYNEQFF
CDR3nt: TGTGCCAGTAGTATAGTCACAGGGGGTGATTCCTACAATGAGCAGTTCTTC

len: 15
abundance: NA
d_gene: TRBD2
v_gene: TRBV18
j_gene: TRBJ2-3
CDR3aa: CASSLSGRGTDTQYF
CDR3nt: TGTGCCAGCTCCCTAAGCGGGAGAGGCACAGATACGCAGTATTTT

len: 16
abundance: NA
d_gene: TRBD2
v_gene: TRBV19
j_gene: TRBJ2-3
CDR3aa: CASSIGGSGGTDTQYF
CDR3nt: TGTGCCAGTAGTATAGGGGGTAGCGGGGGCACAGATACGCAGTATTTT

len: 13
abundance: NA
d_gene: NA
v_gene: TRBV30
j_gene: TRBJ1-2
CDR3aa: CAWSAQTNYGYTF
CDR3nt: TGTGCCTGGAGTGCCCAGACTAACTATGGCTACACCTTC

len: 16
abundance: NA
d_gene: TRBD2
v_gene: TRBV14
j_gene: TRBJ2-5
CDR3aa: CASSQPLTSGVETQYF
CDR3nt: TGTGCCAGCAGCCAGCCCCTGACTAGCGGGGTCGAGACCCAGTACTTC

len: 14
abundance: NA
d_gene: TRBD2
v_gene: TRBV7-2
j_gene: TRBJ2-1
CDR3aa: CASSLGLAGVEQFF
CDR3nt: TGTGCCAGCAGCCTGGGGCTAGCGGGAGTTGAGCAGTTCTTC

len: 16
abundance: NA
d_gene: TRBD2
v_gene: TRBV7-9
j_gene: TRBJ2-3
CDR3aa: CASSHRLAGGPDTQYF
CDR3nt: TGTGCCAGCAGCCACCGACTAGCGGGAGGGCCAGATACGCAGTATTTT

len: 16
abundance: NA
d_gene: NA
v_gene: TRBV5-8
j_gene: TRBJ2-1
CDR3aa: CASSFGAVEAGNEQFF
CDR3nt: TGTGCCAGCAGCTTTGGGGCGGTGGAGGCGGGGAATGAGCAGTTCTTC

len: 13
abundance: once
d_gene: TRBD2
v_gene: TRBV2
j_gene: TRBJ2-7
CDR3aa: CASSVGLAGVQYF
CDR3nt: TGTGCCAGCAGTGTGGGACTAGCGGGAGTTCAGTACTTC

len: 13
abundance: NA
d_gene: NA
v_gene: TRBV14
j_gene: TRBJ1-6
CDR3aa: CASSQVSGSPLHF
CDR3nt: TGTGCCAGCAGCCAAGTGTCAGGATCACCCCTCCACTTT

len: 15
abundance: once
d_gene: TRBD2
v_gene: TRBV18
j_gene: TRBJ2-7
CDR3aa: CASSSGATSNYEQYF
CDR3nt: TGTGCCAGCTCCTCCGGGGCGACTAGCAACTACGAGCAGTACTTC

len: 16
abundance: NA
d_gene: TRBD2
v_gene: TRBV20-1
j_gene: TRBJ2-3
CDR3aa: CSASRAGGGGTDTQYF
CDR3nt: TGCAGTGCTAGTCGGGCAGGCGGGGGGGGCACAGATACGCAGTATTTT

len: 14
abundance: NA
d_gene: NA
v_gene: TRBV11-2
j_gene: TRBJ1-2
CDR3aa: CASSFPGAHYGYTF
CDR3nt: TGTGCCAGCAGCTTTCCAGGGGCTCACTATGGCTACACCTTC